This T cell receptor (beta chain) was identified during a study of beta chain features in type 1 diabetes. Findings and limits, study-wide: Significant though moderate, a shortening of TCRB CDR3s appeared in all four CD4+ subsets of Type 1 diabetes patients.

The CDR3 has 13 amino acids. V dropped 1 base and J dropped 10 bases, with 13 bases sitting between them. In germline, CDR1 is SNHLY, CDR2 FYNNEI. The table lists this clone with a few counts. No antigen is known for it. Every isolated RNA sample was fully reverse transcribed, so sequencing captured expressed TCRB transcripts. Assay used: immunoSEQ multiplex PCR; TCRdb lists only in-frame clones, some missing. This sample has 640,000 or so clones, with 13% found just once. The sample comprised naive CD4+ T cells from blood. The sequence was collected from a man between 18 and 35 years old with type 1 diabetes. V usage is TRBV2 and J usage is TRBJ1-1, with D unclear. The CDR3 DNA reads TGTGCCAGCAGTGAAGTAATTGAGACCGGAGCTTTCTTT. Translation: CASSEVIETGAFF.